These T cell receptor beta chains were read from a single sample in a study of shared clonotypes between healthy human individuals. This table comes from immunoSEQ multiplex PCR, and its TCRdb copy is limited to in-frame clones, with some not included. This sample yields about 480,000 clones, of which about 75% are seen a single time; around an eighth belongs to the top ten. Input material: PBMCs. These receptors came from a woman aged 35 to 49 in good health. Some clones in this sample may be carry-over from other donors' samples. Both conserved end residues are part of each CDR3. Fields, in order: D gene, clone size, J gene, V gene, CDR3 DNA, CDR3 protein. D genes are given only for firm matches. Size values are once, few and many counts, or a class for expanded clones, and some rows have none.

d_gene: NA; abundance: NA; j_gene: TRBJ2-1; v_gene: TRBV14; CDR3nt: TGTGCCAGCACGTTAGGGGATGAGCAGTTCTTC; CDR3aa: CASTLGDEQFF
d_gene: NA; abundance: NA; j_gene: TRBJ2-2; v_gene: TRBV9; CDR3nt: TGTGCCAGCAGCCCCGTCCGAGGGGTAACCGGGGAGCTGTTTTTT; CDR3aa: CASSPVRGVTGELFF
d_gene: NA; abundance: NA; j_gene: TRBJ2-7; v_gene: TRBV9; CDR3nt: TGTGCCAGCACCAAGTCGGGGGACGGGGCCGACGAGCAGTACTTC; CDR3aa: CASTKSGDGADEQYF
d_gene: TRBD2; abundance: NA; j_gene: TRBJ2-1; v_gene: TRBV4-1; CDR3nt: TGCGCCAGCAGCCCGGGACTAGCGGGAGACCCCTTCAACAATGAGCAGTTCTTC; CDR3aa: CASSPGLAGDPFNNEQFF
d_gene: NA; abundance: NA; j_gene: TRBJ2-3; v_gene: TRBV7-9; CDR3nt: TGTGCCAGCAGCTTATTCTACACAGATACGCAGTATTTT; CDR3aa: CASSLFYTDTQYF
d_gene: TRBD1; abundance: many; j_gene: TRBJ1-4; v_gene: TRBV27; CDR3nt: TGTGCCAGCCGGGACAGGGGGACGGGGGCTAATGAAAAACTGTTTTTT; CDR3aa: CASRDRGTGANEKLFF
d_gene: NA; abundance: NA; j_gene: TRBJ2-1; v_gene: TRBV25-1; CDR3nt: TGTGCCAGCAGTGAATCTAAGGACCTCAATGAGCAGTTCTTC; CDR3aa: CASSESKDLNEQFF
d_gene: TRBD2; abundance: NA; j_gene: TRBJ2-1; v_gene: TRBV9; CDR3nt: TGTGCCAGTTCCCTAGCGGGAGCCCCGGGGAATGAGCAGTTCTTC; CDR3aa: CASSLAGAPGNEQFF
d_gene: NA; abundance: few; j_gene: TRBJ1-5; v_gene: TRBV28; CDR3nt: TGTGCCAGCAGTTTCGAAGAGAATCAGCCCCAGCATTTT; CDR3aa: CASSFEENQPQHF
d_gene: NA; abundance: NA; j_gene: TRBJ1-2; v_gene: TRBV4-3; CDR3nt: TGCGCCAGCAGCCAAGATCAACTCGGGCCAGGTGGCTACACCTTC; CDR3aa: CASSQDQLGPGGYTF
d_gene: NA; abundance: few; j_gene: TRBJ1-1; v_gene: TRBV9; CDR3nt: TGTGCCAGCAGCGTAACGTCCCAAAACACTGAAGCTTTCTTT; CDR3aa: CASSVTSQNTEAFF
d_gene: NA; abundance: NA; j_gene: TRBJ1-2; v_gene: TRBV7-2; CDR3nt: TGTGCCAGCAGCTTAGCTGGGCAGAACCCCTCCGGCTACACCTTC; CDR3aa: CASSLAGQNPSGYTF
d_gene: TRBD1; abundance: NA; j_gene: TRBJ2-7; v_gene: TRBV6-5; CDR3nt: TGTGCCAGTACTGGACAGGGGCTCTACGAGCAGTACTTC; CDR3aa: CASTGQGLYEQYF
d_gene: TRBD1; abundance: once; j_gene: TRBJ1-1; v_gene: TRBV5-1; CDR3nt: TGCGCCAGCAGAGACCCAGGGGGCGGGGACACTGAAGCTTTCTTT; CDR3aa: CASRDPGGGDTEAFF
d_gene: TRBD2; abundance: NA; j_gene: TRBJ2-5; v_gene: TRBV5-4; CDR3nt: TGTGCCAGCAGAGGGGCGGGAGGTGCCGAGACCCAGTACTTC; CDR3aa: CASRGAGGAETQYF
d_gene: NA; abundance: NA; j_gene: TRBJ2-7; v_gene: TRBV25-1; CDR3nt: TGTGCCAGCAGTGTCAGGGGAGGTTCCTACGAGCAGTACTTC; CDR3aa: CASSVRGGSYEQYF
d_gene: NA; abundance: NA; j_gene: TRBJ2-7; v_gene: TRBV2; CDR3nt: TGTGCCAGCAACTACGTGGGGCCTTCCTACGAGCAGTACTTC; CDR3aa: CASNYVGPSYEQYF
d_gene: TRBD1; abundance: NA; j_gene: TRBJ2-1; v_gene: TRBV4-1; CDR3nt: TGCGCCAGCAGAAGGACAGGGGCTAATGAGCAGTTCTTC; CDR3aa: CASRRTGANEQFF
d_gene: TRBD2; abundance: NA; j_gene: TRBJ2-1; v_gene: TRBV5-1; CDR3nt: TGCGCCAGCGCCGCCGACCGAGCGGGAGGGTACAATGAGCAGTTCTTC; CDR3aa: CASAADRAGGYNEQFF
d_gene: TRBD2; abundance: once; j_gene: TRBJ2-2; v_gene: TRBV11-2; CDR3nt: TGTGCCAGCAGCCCCGGGACTAGCGGCCCGAACACCGGGGAGCTGTTTTTT; CDR3aa: CASSPGTSGPNTGELFF
d_gene: NA; abundance: NA; j_gene: TRBJ2-3; v_gene: TRBV7-2; CDR3nt: TGTGCCAGCAGCTTTCGAGGCCTTAGCACAGATACGCAGTATTTT; CDR3aa: CASSFRGLSTDTQYF
d_gene: TRBD1; abundance: NA; j_gene: TRBJ1-2; v_gene: TRBV5-4; CDR3nt: TGTGCCAGCAGCCTTACAGGGGCTAACTATGGCTACACCTTC; CDR3aa: CASSLTGANYGYTF
d_gene: NA; abundance: NA; j_gene: TRBJ1-5; v_gene: TRBV4-2; CDR3nt: TGTGCCAGCAGCCAAGAAGGCACTAGCAATCAGCCCCAGCATTTT; CDR3aa: CASSQEGTSNQPQHF
d_gene: TRBD1; abundance: NA; j_gene: TRBJ1-1; v_gene: TRBV30; CDR3nt: TGTGCCTGTATCGACAGGGGAGGCGCTGGAGCTTTCTTT; CDR3aa: CACIDRGGAGAFF
d_gene: NA; abundance: few; j_gene: TRBJ2-2; v_gene: TRBV4-2; CDR3nt: TGTGCCAGCAGCCAAGATCCCAGCGCGGCCGGGGAGCTGTTTTTT; CDR3aa: CASSQDPSAAGELFF
d_gene: NA; abundance: once; j_gene: TRBJ2-3; v_gene: TRBV25-1; CDR3nt: TGTGCCAGCAGTTATGATACGCAGTATTTT; CDR3aa: CASSYDTQYF
d_gene: NA; abundance: NA; j_gene: TRBJ2-3; v_gene: TRBV5-1; CDR3nt: TGCGCCAGCAGCTTGACAGATACTAGCACAGATACGCAGTATTTT; CDR3aa: CASSLTDTSTDTQYF
d_gene: NA; abundance: many; j_gene: TRBJ1-2; v_gene: TRBV5-1; CDR3nt: TGCGCCAGCAGCTTGGGGTCGTTGGGCTACACCTTC; CDR3aa: CASSLGSLGYTF
d_gene: TRBD2; abundance: NA; j_gene: TRBJ2-7; v_gene: TRBV5-4; CDR3nt: TGTGCCAGCAGCCGGGGACTAGCGGGAGGGGTCGAGCAGTACTTC; CDR3aa: CASSRGLAGGVEQYF
d_gene: NA; abundance: NA; j_gene: TRBJ2-2; v_gene: TRBV4-1; CDR3nt: TGCGCCAGCAGCCAAGTGGGGTCGGGGAGTCGGACCGGGGAGCTGTTTTTT; CDR3aa: CASSQVGSGSRTGELFF
d_gene: NA; abundance: NA; j_gene: TRBJ2-7; v_gene: TRBV19; CDR3nt: TGTGCCAGTGCCGGAGCGGGTCCCTACGAGCAGTACTTC; CDR3aa: CASAGAGPYEQYF
d_gene: NA; abundance: NA; j_gene: TRBJ2-1; v_gene: TRBV30; CDR3nt: TGTGCCTGGAGTGTCCTGTACAATGAGCAGTTCTTC; CDR3aa: CAWSVLYNEQFF
d_gene: NA; abundance: NA; j_gene: TRBJ2-1; v_gene: TRBV6-6; CDR3nt: TGTGCCAGCAGTCCGAGGGACTCCGGGATCAATGAGCAGTTCTTC; CDR3aa: CASSPRDSGINEQFF
d_gene: NA; abundance: NA; j_gene: TRBJ2-7; v_gene: TRBV9; CDR3nt: TGTGCCAGCAGCGTTCTCCCGGTTTACCCCTACGAGCAGTACTTC; CDR3aa: CASSVLPVYPYEQYF
d_gene: TRBD1; abundance: once; j_gene: TRBJ2-7; v_gene: TRBV2; CDR3nt: TGTGCCAGCAGTGAAGGGCCAGGGGGTTCTGGCGAGCAGTACTTC; CDR3aa: CASSEGPGGSGEQYF
d_gene: TRBD2; abundance: NA; j_gene: TRBJ2-1; v_gene: TRBV11-3; CDR3nt: TGTGCCAGCAGCCCGAGCGGGAGAATCGATGAGCAGTTCTTC; CDR3aa: CASSPSGRIDEQFF
d_gene: NA; abundance: few; j_gene: TRBJ2-5; v_gene: TRBV7-2; CDR3nt: TGTGCCAGCAGCTTAAACGCGGTGGGAGAGACCCAGTACTTC; CDR3aa: CASSLNAVGETQYF
d_gene: NA; abundance: NA; j_gene: TRBJ1-4; v_gene: TRBV4-3; CDR3nt: TGCGCCAGCAGCCAAGATTTGGGCAATCCGGCGGGGGAAAAACTGTTTTTT; CDR3aa: CASSQDLGNPAGEKLFF
d_gene: NA; abundance: NA; j_gene: TRBJ2-2; v_gene: TRBV25-1; CDR3nt: TGTGCCAGCAGTGATCGGGGGGCCCCGAACACCGGGGAGCTGTTTTTT; CDR3aa: CASSDRGAPNTGELFF
d_gene: TRBD1; abundance: NA; j_gene: TRBJ2-7; v_gene: TRBV7-7; CDR3nt: TGTGCCAGCAGCTTACGACAGGGGAGCTCCTACGAGCAGTACTTC; CDR3aa: CASSLRQGSSYEQYF
d_gene: TRBD1; abundance: NA; j_gene: TRBJ2-7; v_gene: TRBV6-5; CDR3nt: TGTGCCAGCAGATGGACAGGAGCAACCTACGAGCAGTACTTC; CDR3aa: CASRWTGATYEQYF
d_gene: NA; abundance: NA; j_gene: TRBJ2-2; v_gene: TRBV7-3; CDR3nt: TGTGCCAGCAGCTTAGCAGCCACCGGGGAGCTGTTTTTT; CDR3aa: CASSLAATGELFF
d_gene: TRBD1; abundance: NA; j_gene: TRBJ2-4; v_gene: TRBV18; CDR3nt: TGTGCCAGCTCACCATCCGCCGGACAGGGGTTGGACATTCAGTACTTC; CDR3aa: CASSPSAGQGLDIQYF
d_gene: TRBD1; abundance: NA; j_gene: TRBJ1-4; v_gene: TRBV28; CDR3nt: TGTGCCAGCAGTTTAACAGGGGGTAATGAAAAACTGTTTTTT; CDR3aa: CASSLTGGNEKLFF
d_gene: NA; abundance: NA; j_gene: TRBJ2-7; v_gene: TRBV7-9; CDR3nt: TGTGCCAGCAGCTTAGACGTCGTGCCCTACGAGCAGTACTTC; CDR3aa: CASSLDVVPYEQYF
d_gene: TRBD2; abundance: NA; j_gene: TRBJ2-5; v_gene: TRBV6-5; CDR3nt: TGTGCCAGCAGGCCCCAACTAGCGTACCAAGAGACCCAGTACTTC; CDR3aa: CASRPQLAYQETQYF
d_gene: TRBD2; abundance: NA; j_gene: TRBJ2-7; v_gene: TRBV5-4; CDR3nt: TGTGCCAGCAGCCCGGGAGGGGGACTACAGGACTACGAGCAGTACTTC; CDR3aa: CASSPGGGLQDYEQYF
d_gene: TRBD1; abundance: NA; j_gene: TRBJ2-1; v_gene: TRBV30; CDR3nt: TGTGCCTGGAGCCGGGACAGGGGATTCGATGAGCAGTTCTTC; CDR3aa: CAWSRDRGFDEQFF
d_gene: NA; abundance: once; j_gene: TRBJ2-5; v_gene: TRBV5-5; CDR3nt: TGTGCCAGCAGCCGCGGGTCTGAAGAGACCCAGTACTTC; CDR3aa: CASSRGSEETQYF